The source of this T cell receptor (beta chain) is a study of T cells after posttransplantation cyclophosphamide. This CDR3 comprises 13 residues. In germline, CDR1 is SGHNT, CDR2 YYREEE (reference sequence). With 4 bases clipped from V and 2 bases from J, the junction kept 0 bases outside the gene matches. Method: immunoSEQ multiplex PCR; TCRdb's copy keeps in-frame clones and lacks some. Recorded here are about 41,000 clones, with no singletons, and the ten leading clones hold 5.5% to 7%. Study outcomes and limitations: Later post-transplant blood repertoires were often dominated by donor CD8+ memory clones. After PTCy, TRB diversity resembled that of CNI/methotrexate controls.

Peripheral blood was collected from the related graft donor on the marrow donation day. This clone was detected ten times or more. The antigen remains unidentified. The chain uses TRBV5-4 and TRBJ1-2; the match to TRBD1 covers 9 bases. The TCR sequence derives from a young man in good health and a related stem cell transplant donor. Sequenced: PBMCs. This CDR3 reads CASSGQGNYGYTF. For the CDR3, the DNA is TGTGCCAGCAGCGGACAGGGGAACTATGGCTACACCTTC.